The TCR beta chain described here comes from a study of tumor-infiltrating lymphocytes in primary liver carcinoma. Points from the study as a whole: When set against blood, tumors had a significantly higher top-250-clone fraction (p = 0.039).

As regards this clonotype: Its matching antigen is unknown. A junction end diverges from the germline sequence, so it may reflect a read error.

For each extraction, RNA and DNA were obtained together from about 21-30 mg of unsorted bulk tissue. Looked up from germline, CDR1 is LGHNA and CDR2 is YNFKEQ. The CDR3 length is 16 residues. The input was around 0.5 ug total RNA; TCR beta cDNA was made from it with a constant-region primer. Three nested multiplex PCR rounds, a slightly modified ARM-PCR, produced the libraries for TCR beta. Each of the first two PCR rounds ran 9 to 11 cycles with TRBV1-TRBV30 forward and C-beta reverse primers. TCRdb re-called the multiplex PCR reads with MiXCR, one entry per CDR3 protein. The sample yields tens of thousands of distinct CDR3 sequences, about 73% seen once.

V is TRBV4-2 and J is TRBJ2-2; D is ambiguous. The source of this sequence is a man aged 35 to 55 with primary liver carcinoma and hepatitis B virus infection. The sequencing sample was made of liver tumor tissue from sampling region 2. Subset defined: tumor region T2, inferior pole. The CDR3 sequence: CASSHAPNTGTEELFF. Here the CDR3 DNA reads TGTGCCAGCAGCCATGCGCCGAACACCGGCACCGAGGAGCTGTTTTTT.